Below, 4 T cell receptor beta chains from the same sample are listed, as sequenced in a study of cytomegalovirus exposure and HLA in healthy donors. PCR amplification relied on 60 Vbeta primers (plus 13 Jbeta primers). Libraries were prepared by immunoSEQ multiplex PCR; TCRdb keeps only in-frame clonotypes and omits some of them. This table has under 250,000 clones, approximately 87% appearing once. The sequencing input was PBMCs. The receptors were sampled from a human donor in good health.

Here the CDR3 reads CASSAGTENTGELFF. DNA for the CDR3: TGTGCCAGCAGCGCAGGGACAGAGAACACCGGGGAGCTGTTTTTT. The chain recombines TRBV7-2 with TRBJ2-2; 7 bases match TRBD1. Looked up from germline, CDR1 is SGHTA and CDR2 is FQGNSA. V lost 5 bases, J lost 1 base, and 4 bases stayed unmatched. The CDR3 extends over 15 amino acids. Based on the CDR3 plus reference TRBV7-2 and TRBJ2-2, the full variable domain is GAGVSQSPSNKVTEKGKDVELRCDPISGHTALYWYRQSLGQGLEFLIYFQGNSAPDKSGLPSDRFSAERTGGSVSTLTIQRTQQEDSAVYLCASSAGTENTGELFFGEGSRLTVL.

The chain links TRBV2 to TRBJ1-3, with D uncertain. V was clipped by 8 bases and J by 0 bases, with 8 bases between them. The CDR3 is made up of 13 amino acids. Germline V gives CDR1 SNHLY, CDR2 FYNNEI. CDR3 bases: TGTGCCAGCCAGGAAGTCTCTGGAAACACCATATATTTT. This codes for CASQEVSGNTIYF. Using reference TRBV2 and TRBJ1-3 for the parts outside the CDR3, the full variable domain is EPEVTQTPSHQVTQMGQEVILRCVPISNHLYFYWYRQILGQKVEFLVSFYNNEISEKSEIFDDQFSVERPDGSNFTLKIRSTKLEDSAMYFCASQEVSGNTIYFGEGSWLTVV.

This clone was detected once. The gene calls are TRBV18 and TRBJ2-1; TRBD1 aligns across 7 bases. Germline CDR1 is KGHSH and CDR2 is LQKENI. The CDR3 runs 15 residues. V lost 6 bases to trimming and J lost 0 bases; unmatched junction nucleotides: 5. CDR3 in amino acids: CASSGQVSSYNEQFF. The CDR3 DNA reads TGTGCCAGCTCTGGACAGGTTAGCTCCTACAATGAGCAGTTCTTC.

The V call is TRBV6-6, the J call TRBJ2-3, with 11 bases that match TRBD2. The CDR3 is made up of 16 amino acids. Germline assignment: CDR1 MNHNY and CDR2 SVGAGI (reference sequence). Trimming cost V 0 bases and J 5 bases; bases outside gene matches: 4. CDR3 protein: CASSYSELAGVDTQYF. The CDR3 region has the DNA TGTGCCAGCAGTTACTCGGAACTAGCGGGGGTAGATACGCAGTATTTT.